The 32 T cell receptor beta chains listed next were all sequenced from one sample in a study of shared clonotypes between healthy human individuals. The table came from immunoSEQ multiplex PCR; TCRdb's copy has only in-frame clones and leaves some out. The profile covers over a million clones, with 75% to 80% appearing a single time and around 0.6% taken by the ten largest. The specimen was memory CD4+ T cells from PBMCs. This sample's subset: CD45RA-negative fraction. The receptors here all came from a man aged 18 to 30 in good health. Some clones in this sample may be carry-over from other donors' samples.

The chain recombines TRBV5-1 with TRBJ2-5; 8 bases are a match to TRBD1. Germline V lookup: CDR1 SGHRS, CDR2 YFSETQ. Trimming cost V 1 base and J 0 bases; bases outside gene matches: 2. The CDR3 totals 15 residues. CDR3 amino acids: CASSLQGAYQETQYF. The CDR3 DNA reads as TGCGCCAGCAGCTTGCAGGGGGCCTACCAAGAGACCCAGTACTTC.

The chain joins TRBV5-1 to TRBJ2-3; TRBD1 might be the D (6 bases). V gave up 2 bases and J gave up 1 base, with 14 bases separating them. CDR3 length: 16 residues. Per the germline V gene, CDR1 is SGHRS and CDR2 is YFSETQ. The CDR3 region is CASSFSTGQGTDTQYF. CDR3 sequence (DNA): TGCGCCAGCAGCTTCTCAACAGGGCAGGGCACAGATACGCAGTATTTT.

Comments on this clone: This sample includes further DNA sequences coding for the same CDR3. The chain carries TRBV7-9 and TRBJ2-7; D ambiguous. CDR1 is SEHNR and CDR2 is FQNEAQ in the germline V gene (reference sequence). The V end was cut by 5 bases, the J end by 3 bases, with 5 bases between. This CDR3 is 11 amino acids long. The CDR3 sequence: CASSVGYEQYF. CDR3 in DNA: TGTGCCAGCAGCGTAGGCTACGAGCAGTACTTC.

The genes are TRBV19 and TRBJ2-3, with 10 positions matching TRBD2. Germline assignment: CDR1 LNHDA and CDR2 SQIVND (reference sequence). The CDR3 extends over 16 amino acids. J lost 4 bases, V lost 3 bases, and 7 bases had no gene match. CDR3: CASSMGALAGADTQYF. The CDR3 DNA reads TGTGCCAGTAGTATGGGGGCCCTAGCGGGAGCAGATACGCAGTATTTT.

The chain joins TRBV29-1 to TRBJ2-3; TRBD2 might be the D (6 bases). V dropped 6 bases and J dropped 2 bases, with 18 bases sitting between them. In germline, CDR1 is SQVTM, CDR2 ANQGSEA. The CDR3 sequence is 15 residues long. The CDR3 region is CSVAKGLQVTDTQYF. The CDR3 DNA is TGCAGCGTGGCCAAGGGACTCCAAGTCACAGATACGCAGTATTTT.

The chain couples TRBV27 to TRBJ2-3; TRBD1 agrees at 8 bases. V was clipped by 2 bases and J by 2 bases; unmatched bases: 9. This CDR3 spans 17 amino acids. Germline values: CDR1 MNHEY, CDR2 SMNVEV (reference sequence). The CDR3 spells CASSLIPTGAYTDTQYF. The CDR3 DNA sequence: TGTGCCAGCAGTTTAATCCCGACAGGGGCTTACACAGATACGCAGTATTTT.

This chain joins TRBV7-8 and TRBJ2-5; TRBD2 aligns across 9 bases. The DNA end is a closer match to TRBJ2-7, so the J assignment may be wrong. CDR3 length: 16 amino acids. From germline, CDR1 is SGHVS and CDR2 FQNEAQ. The CDR3 region has the DNA TGTGCCAGCAGCCCAGCCTTGCGGGAGGGCGGCTACGAGCAGTACTTC. Translating gives CASSPALREGGYEQYF.

The rearrangement joins TRBV11-2 to TRBJ2-3, with D possibly TRBD2 on 5 matching bases. V lost 5 bases to trimming and J lost 0 bases, with 12 bases between them. Per the germline V gene, CDR1 is SGHAT and CDR2 is FQNNGV. The CDR3 sequence is 15 residues long. The CDR3 nucleotides are TGTGCCAGCAGCCGCATAGCGAGTAGCACAGATACGCAGTATTTT. Amino acid sequence: CASSRIASSTDTQYF.

This clone was counted between two and nine times. This chain connects TRBV7-8 to TRBJ2-1, with 11 bases matching TRBD2. This CDR3 contains 16 residues. With 4 bases clipped from V and 3 bases from J, the junction kept 5 bases outside the gene matches. The germline V gene encodes CDR1 SGHVS and CDR2 FQNEAQ. CDR3 sequence: CASSSGTSGFYNEQFF. The CDR3 DNA follows: TGTGCCAGCAGCTCAGGGACTAGCGGCTTCTACAATGAGCAGTTCTTC.

V gene TRBV28 combines with J gene TRBJ1-5, with a weak D call TRBD1 (5 bases). From germline, CDR1 is MDHEN and CDR2 SYDVKM. The CDR3 is 17 amino acids. Trimming pared 7 bases from V and 2 bases from J, leaving 21 bases between. The CDR3 bases are TGTGCCAGCATCTCGCCAGGGAACCCCGCGGGCAATCAGCCCCAGCATTTT. Its translation: CASISPGNPAGNQPQHF.

This chain uses TRBV4-1 with TRBJ2-5; D not resolved. Germline CDR1 is MGHRA and CDR2 is YSYEKL. The CDR3 runs 14 residues. Trimming took off 0 bases at V and 2 bases at J, with 7 bases between the two ends. CDR3 sequence (DNA): TGCGCCAGCAGCCAAGATGAGCCGCAAGAGACCCAGTACTTC. It codes for CASSQDEPQETQYF.

V usage is TRBV4-2 and J usage is TRBJ2-7; D ambiguous. This CDR3 has 13 residues. The germline V gene encodes CDR1 LGHNA and CDR2 YNFKEQ. V gave up 0 bases and J gave up 1 base, with 4 bases separating them. In DNA form, the CDR3 reads TGTGCCAGCAGCCAAGATTTGTCCTACGAGCAGTACTTC. This codes for CASSQDLSYEQYF.

V and J are TRBV9 and TRBJ2-5; the match to TRBD1 covers 8 bases. This CDR3 spans 16 amino acids. CDR1 is SGDLS and CDR2 is YYNGEE in the germline V gene. The V segment lost 3 bases and the J segment 4 bases; nucleotides outside the gene matches: 11. CDR3 sequence reads: CASSEGLQGVVETQYF. CDR3 in DNA: TGTGCCAGCAGCGAAGGGTTACAGGGGGTAGTAGAGACCCAGTACTTC. The full variable domain, rest sourced from reference TRBV9 and TRBJ2-5, is DSGVTQTPKHLITATGQRVTLRCSPRSGDLSVYWYQQSLDQGLQFLIQYYNGEERAKGNILERFSAQQFPDLHSELNLSSLELGDSALYFCASSEGLQGVVETQYFGPGTRLLVL.

The CDR3 DNA sequence: TGCGCCAGCAGCTTGGACTCAGGACGAGGGGCCTACGAGCAGTACTTC. Protein: CASSLDSGRGAYEQYF. This chain connects TRBV5-1 to TRBJ2-7; D assignment may be TRBD1 or TRBD2 (5 bases each). Looked up from germline, CDR1 is SGHRS and CDR2 is YFSETQ. Trimming stripped 0 bases from V and 2 bases from J, with 15 bases between. This CDR3 has 16 residues.

This clone showed up just once. The V gene is TRBV7-9, the J gene TRBJ1-2; D unresolved. The ends were cut back, 2 bases at V and 4 bases at J, with 5 bases in the middle. The germline CDR1 and CDR2 sequences are SEHNR and FQNEAQ (reference sequence). CDR3 size: 12 residues. The CDR3 protein is CASSLQLYGYTF. The CDR3 DNA reads as TGTGCCAGCAGCTTACAGCTCTATGGCTACACCTTC.

This clone was picked up a small number of times. The chain is built from TRBV2 and TRBJ1-2; 7 bases align to TRBD1. The CDR3 loop spans 14 amino acids. Germline V gene sequence: CDR1 SNHLY, CDR2 FYNNEI. V shed 7 bases, J shed 1 base, and the junction held 6 bases outside the gene matches. CDR3 amino acids: CASTPDRSNYGYTF. The DNA of the CDR3 is TGTGCCAGCACCCCGGACAGGAGTAACTATGGCTACACCTTC.

The sample holds one count of this clone. The rearrangement joins TRBV28 to TRBJ1-4, with TRBD1 matching over 8 bases. The ends lost 5 bases at V and 6 bases at J; junction bases unmatched: 11. The CDR3 runs to 16 residues. Germline CDR1 reads MDHEN; CDR2 reads SYDVKM. This CDR3 reads CASSPHWTGWDEKLFF. In DNA, the CDR3 is TGTGCCAGCAGTCCCCACTGGACAGGGTGGGATGAAAAACTGTTTTTT. Using reference TRBV28 and TRBJ1-4 for the parts outside the CDR3, the full variable domain is DVKVTQSSRYLVKRTGEKVFLECVQDMDHENMFWYRQDPGLGLRLIYFSYDVKMKEKGDIPEGYSVSREKKERFSLILESASTNQTSMYLCASSPHWTGWDEKLFFGSGTQLSVL.

V and J are TRBV14 and TRBJ2-3, with 9 bases matching TRBD2. Germline V CDR1 and CDR2: SGHDN, FVKESK. V gave up 5 bases and J gave up 2 bases; unmatched junction bases: 5. This CDR3 comprises 15 residues. The CDR3 bases are TGTGCCAGCAGCGAGACTAGCGGCCCCACAGATACGCAGTATTTT. Residues: CASSETSGPTDTQYF. Drawing the rest from reference TRBV14 and TRBJ2-3, the complete variable domain is EAGVTQFPSHSVIEKGQTVTLRCDPISGHDNLYWYRRVMGKEIKFLLHFVKESKQDESGMPNNRFLAERTGGTYSTLKVQPAELEDSGVYFCASSETSGPTDTQYFGPGTRLTVL.

This clone was observed once. The chain uses TRBV7-2 and TRBJ2-2, with D perhaps TRBD2 (6 bases). V dropped 3 bases and J dropped 7 bases, with 18 bases sitting between them. The CDR3 runs 16 residues. Germline lookup yields CDR1 SGHTA and CDR2 FQGNSA. DNA for the CDR3: TGTGCCAGCAGCTTGCGCCGCGGGAACGGAGGCGGGGAGCTGTTTTTT. This gives the protein CASSLRRGNGGGELFF.

The chain links TRBV4-2 to TRBJ2-1, with TRBD1 matching over 8 bases. Per germline, CDR1 LGHNA and CDR2 YNFKEQ. V lost 4 bases and J lost 16; bases outside the gene matches: 9. CDR3 length: 12 residues. The CDR3 reads CASSPSRTGLFF. The CDR3 coding sequence is TGTGCCAGCAGCCCCTCCCGGACAGGGCTATTCTTC.

This chain links TRBV25-1 with TRBJ1-4; 7 bases fit TRBD1. Germline V gene sequence: CDR1 MGHDK, CDR2 SYGVNS. The V segment lost 6 bases and the J segment 3 bases; nucleotides outside the gene matches: 7. This CDR3 has 15 amino acids. Here the CDR3 DNA reads TGTGCCAGCAGCCCAGGGGGAGGATCTAATGAAAAACTGTTTTTT. It specifies CASSPGGGSNEKLFF.

The chain uses TRBV28 and TRBJ1-3; D uncertain. V lost 6 bases to trimming and J lost 0 bases, with 15 bases between them. CDR3 length: 16 amino acids. CDR1 and CDR2 (germline): MDHEN, SYDVKM. CDR3 coding DNA: TGTGCCAGCAGCCCTCCTGGTCCCCGCTCTGGAAACACCATATATTTT. It specifies CASSPPGPRSGNTIYF.

The gene calls are TRBV28 and TRBJ2-1, with D perhaps matching TRBD1 (6 bases). Per the germline V gene, CDR1 is MDHEN and CDR2 is SYDVKM. The CDR3 contains 16 residues. V lost 1 base, J lost 9 bases, and 19 bases lay in between. The CDR3 sequence is CASSLYSQGPISEQFF. The CDR3 region has the DNA TGTGCCAGCAGTTTATATTCCCAGGGGCCAATTAGTGAGCAGTTCTTC.

CDR3 residues: CASSPGGSSYNEQFF. CDR3 sequence (DNA): TGTGCCAGCAGCCCGGGTGGAAGCTCCTACAATGAGCAGTTCTTC. This chain joins TRBV7-2 and TRBJ2-1; D uncertain. CDR3 length: 15 residues. V lost 5 bases and J 0 bases, leaving 11 bases between the germline ends. Germline V lookup: CDR1 SGHTA, CDR2 FQGNSA.

V gene TRBV4-3 combines with J gene TRBJ2-6; no clear D. This CDR3 comprises 19 residues. V lost 4 bases and J 0 bases, leaving 19 bases between the germline ends. Looked up from germline, CDR1 is LGHNA and CDR2 is YSLEER. CDR3: CASSLTPKGFSSGANVLTF. In DNA form, the CDR3 reads TGCGCCAGCAGCCTTACCCCGAAGGGATTCAGCTCTGGGGCCAACGTCCTGACTTTC.

Points on this clone: Other DNA sequences in this sample translate to the same CDR3. The chain couples TRBV7-2 to TRBJ2-7; D is ambiguous. Trimming shortened V by 1 base and J by 0 bases, and 7 bases separated the two germline ends. The germline CDR1 and CDR2 sequences are SGHTA and FQGNSA. CDR3 size: 14 residues. The CDR3 here is CASSLEGSSYEQYF. Written as DNA, the CDR3 is TGTGCCAGCAGCTTAGAAGGTAGCTCCTACGAGCAGTACTTC.

The CDR3 spells CASSLSTVRPQHF. The DNA of the CDR3 is TGTGCCAGCAGCTTATCGACAGTTAGGCCCCAGCATTTT. This chain connects TRBV7-6 to TRBJ1-5; a possible D gene is TRBD1 (5 bases). This CDR3 is 13 amino acids long. Germline assignment: CDR1 SGHVS and CDR2 FNYEAQ. The ends were cut back, 2 bases at V and 9 bases at J, with 11 bases in the middle.

This clone was detected ten times or more. The chain combines TRBV10-3 with TRBJ1-2; 7 bases are a match to TRBD1. The ends lost 3 bases at V and 9 bases at J; junction bases unmatched: 7. CDR3 length: 13 amino acids. Germline V gene lookup returns CDR1 ENHRY and CDR2 SYGVKD. This CDR3 is CAISDRGDTSYTF. Written as DNA, the CDR3 is TGTGCCATCAGTGACAGGGGGGATACGAGCTACACCTTC.

The chain recombines TRBV6-1 with TRBJ2-7, with TRBD2 matching 8 bases. CDR1 is MNHNS, CDR2 SASEGT, per germline. The trim removed 3 bases at V and 3 bases at J, leaving 7 bases unmatched. This CDR3 has 15 amino acids. CDR3 nucleotides: TGTGCCAGCAGTGAGGAGTGGAGCGGGGGCTACGAGCAGTACTTC. Protein product: CASSEEWSGGYEQYF.

The genes are TRBV11-2 and TRBJ1-1; possibly TRBD1 for D (5 bases). Germline V gives CDR1 SGHAT, CDR2 FQNNGV. The V gene lost 6 bases and the J gene lost 5 bases, with 19 bases spanning the gap. The CDR3 extends over 15 amino acids. In DNA form, the CDR3 reads TGTGCCAGCAGGCTTCTGGAGGGGACGTGGACTGAAGCTTTCTTT. It yields the protein CASRLLEGTWTEAFF.

This chain connects TRBV7-2 to TRBJ1-5, with 8 nucleotides matching TRBD1. Looked up from germline, CDR1 is SGHTA and CDR2 is FQGNSA. The CDR3 sequence is 14 residues long. Trimming removed 5 bases from V and 6 bases from J; junction bases left unmatched: 6. CDR3 bases: TGTGCCAGCAGCCGTCAGGGGGCTGGTCAGCCCCAGCATTTT. Translation: CASSRQGAGQPQHF.

The DNA for the CDR3 is TGTGCCAGCAGTATTGGAGCGGGAGAGCAGTACTTC. Encoded protein: CASSIGAGEQYF. The chain carries TRBV25-1 and TRBJ2-7; 7 bases are shared with TRBD2. This CDR3 comprises 12 residues. The V segment lost 5 bases and the J segment 7 bases; nucleotides outside the gene matches: 5. CDR1 is MGHDK, CDR2 SYGVNS, per germline.